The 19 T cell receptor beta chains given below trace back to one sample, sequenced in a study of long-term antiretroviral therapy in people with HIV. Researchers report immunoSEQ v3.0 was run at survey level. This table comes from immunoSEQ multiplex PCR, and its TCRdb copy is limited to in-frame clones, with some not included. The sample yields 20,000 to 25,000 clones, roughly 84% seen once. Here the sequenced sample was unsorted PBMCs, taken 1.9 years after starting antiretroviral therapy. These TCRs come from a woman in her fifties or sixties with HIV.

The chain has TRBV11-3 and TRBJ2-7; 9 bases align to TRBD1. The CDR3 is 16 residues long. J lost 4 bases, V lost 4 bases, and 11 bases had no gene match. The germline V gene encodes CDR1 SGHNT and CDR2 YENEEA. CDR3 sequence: CASSSGSWDRDYEQYF. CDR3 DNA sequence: TGTGCCAGCAGCTCAGGGTCTTGGGACAGGGATTACGAGCAGTACTTC.

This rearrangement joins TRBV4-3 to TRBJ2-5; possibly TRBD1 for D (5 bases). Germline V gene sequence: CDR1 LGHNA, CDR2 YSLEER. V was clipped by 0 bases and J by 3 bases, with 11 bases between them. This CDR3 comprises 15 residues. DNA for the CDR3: TGCGCCAGCAGCCAAGATTGGTCAGGGAAAGAGACCCAGTACTTC. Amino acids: CASSQDWSGKETQYF.

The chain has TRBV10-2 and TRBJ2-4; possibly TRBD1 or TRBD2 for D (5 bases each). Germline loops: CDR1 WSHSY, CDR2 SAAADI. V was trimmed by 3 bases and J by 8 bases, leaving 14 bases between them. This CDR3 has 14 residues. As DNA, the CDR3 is TGCGCCAGCAGTGAAGGGGTCCTGGGGGACATTCAGTACTTC. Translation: CASSEGVLGDIQYF.

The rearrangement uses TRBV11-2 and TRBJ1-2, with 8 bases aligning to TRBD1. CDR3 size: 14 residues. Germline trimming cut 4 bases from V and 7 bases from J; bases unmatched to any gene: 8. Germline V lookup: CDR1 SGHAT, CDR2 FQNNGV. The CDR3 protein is CASSYPQGGGGYTF. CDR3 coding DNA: TGTGCCAGCAGCTACCCACAGGGGGGGGGTGGCTACACCTTC.

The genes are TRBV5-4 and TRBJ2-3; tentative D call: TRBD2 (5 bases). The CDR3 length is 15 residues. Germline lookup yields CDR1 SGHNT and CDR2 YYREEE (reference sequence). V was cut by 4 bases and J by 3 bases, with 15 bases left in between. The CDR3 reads CASSPMDFGTDTQYF. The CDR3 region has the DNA TGTGCCAGCAGCCCGATGGACTTCGGGACAGATACGCAGTATTTT. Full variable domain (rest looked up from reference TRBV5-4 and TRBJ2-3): ETGVTQSPTHLIKTRGQQVTLRCSSQSGHNTVSWYQQALGQGPQFIFQYYREEENGRGNFPPRFSGLQFPNYSSELNVNALELDDSALYLCASSPMDFGTDTQYFGPGTRLTVL.

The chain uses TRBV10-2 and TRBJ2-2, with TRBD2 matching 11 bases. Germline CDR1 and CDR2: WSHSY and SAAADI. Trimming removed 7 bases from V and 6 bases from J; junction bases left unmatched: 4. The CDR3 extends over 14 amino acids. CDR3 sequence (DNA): TGCGCCAGCACAATAGCGGGGGGGCCCGGGGAGCTGTTTTTT. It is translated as CASTIAGGPGELFF.

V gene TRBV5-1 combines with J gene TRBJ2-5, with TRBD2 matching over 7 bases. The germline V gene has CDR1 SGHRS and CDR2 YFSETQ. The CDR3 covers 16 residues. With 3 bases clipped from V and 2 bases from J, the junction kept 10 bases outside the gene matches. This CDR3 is CASSSGLGWSQETQYF. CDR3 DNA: TGCGCCAGCAGCTCTGGACTAGGTTGGAGTCAAGAGACCCAGTACTTC.

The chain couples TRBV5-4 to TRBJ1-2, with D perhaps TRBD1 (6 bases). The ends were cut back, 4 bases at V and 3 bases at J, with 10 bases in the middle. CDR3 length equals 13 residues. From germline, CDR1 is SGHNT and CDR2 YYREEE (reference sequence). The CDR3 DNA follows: TGTGCCAGCAGCAACAGGGATGACTATGGCTACACCTTC. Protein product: CASSNRDDYGYTF.

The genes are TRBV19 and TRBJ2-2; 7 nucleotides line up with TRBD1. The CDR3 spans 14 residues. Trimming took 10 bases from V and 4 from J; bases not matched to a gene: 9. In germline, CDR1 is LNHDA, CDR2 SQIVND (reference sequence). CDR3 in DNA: TGTGCCACCCACCCGACAGGGCTCACCGGGGAGCTGTTTTTT. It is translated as CATHPTGLTGELFF.

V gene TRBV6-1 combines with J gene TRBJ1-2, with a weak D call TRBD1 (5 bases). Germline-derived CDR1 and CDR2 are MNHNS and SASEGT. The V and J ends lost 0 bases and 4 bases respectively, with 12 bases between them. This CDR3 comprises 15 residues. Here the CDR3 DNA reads TGTGCCAGCAGTGAAGCGCTAATGGGGCGCTATGGCTACACCTTC. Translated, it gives CASSEALMGRYGYTF.

Here the CDR3 DNA reads TGTGCCAGAAGGGGGCAGGGGGCTGAGGAGCTGTTTTTT. Amino acid sequence: CARRGQGAEELFF. The rearrangement links TRBV5-3 to TRBJ2-2, with 8 bases fitting TRBD1. TRBV5-3 is marked as an open reading frame, function uncertain. V shed 5 bases, J shed 10 bases, and the junction held 7 bases outside the gene matches. The length of the CDR3 is 13 residues.

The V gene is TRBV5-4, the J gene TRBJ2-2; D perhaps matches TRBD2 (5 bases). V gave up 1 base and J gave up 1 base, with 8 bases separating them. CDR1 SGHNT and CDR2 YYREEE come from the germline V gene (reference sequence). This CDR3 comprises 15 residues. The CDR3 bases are TGTGCCAGCAGCTTGAAAGGGAGGAACACCGGGGAGCTGTTTTTT. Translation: CASSLKGRNTGELFF.

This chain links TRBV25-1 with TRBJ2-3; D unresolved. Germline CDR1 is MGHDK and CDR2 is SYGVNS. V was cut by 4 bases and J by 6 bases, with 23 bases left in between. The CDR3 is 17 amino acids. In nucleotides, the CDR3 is TGTGCCAGCAGTGTGTCGGAATCGGGTCGGTACCTGGATACGCAGTATTTT. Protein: CASSVSESGRYLDTQYF.

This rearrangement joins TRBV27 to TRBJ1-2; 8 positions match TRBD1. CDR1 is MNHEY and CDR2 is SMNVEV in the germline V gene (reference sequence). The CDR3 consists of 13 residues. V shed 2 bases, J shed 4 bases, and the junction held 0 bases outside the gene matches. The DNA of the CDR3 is TGTGCCAGCAGTTTAGGACAGGGCTATGGCTACACCTTC. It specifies CASSLGQGYGYTF.

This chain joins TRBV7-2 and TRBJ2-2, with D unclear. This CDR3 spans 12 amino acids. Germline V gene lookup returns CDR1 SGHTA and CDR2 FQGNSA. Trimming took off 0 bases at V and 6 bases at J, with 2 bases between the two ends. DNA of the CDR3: TGTGCCAGCAGCTTAGCTTCCGGGGAGCTGTTTTTT. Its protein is CASSLASGELFF.

CDR3 in DNA: TGTGCCAGCAGGGCAGACAGTTTTGAAGCTTTCTTT. Translation: CASRADSFEAFF. The V and J genes are TRBV2 and TRBJ1-1; TRBD1 might be the D (5 bases). The CDR3 has 12 amino acids. V lost 6 bases, J lost 7 bases, and 12 bases lay in between. CDR1 is SNHLY, CDR2 FYNNEI, per germline.

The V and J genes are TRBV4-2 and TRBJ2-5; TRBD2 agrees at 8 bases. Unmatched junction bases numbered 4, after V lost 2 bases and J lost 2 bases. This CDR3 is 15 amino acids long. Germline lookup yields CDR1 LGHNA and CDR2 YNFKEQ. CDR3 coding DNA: TGTGCCAGCAGCCAATTGCGGGGGGATCAAGAGACCCAGTACTTC. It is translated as CASSQLRGDQETQYF.

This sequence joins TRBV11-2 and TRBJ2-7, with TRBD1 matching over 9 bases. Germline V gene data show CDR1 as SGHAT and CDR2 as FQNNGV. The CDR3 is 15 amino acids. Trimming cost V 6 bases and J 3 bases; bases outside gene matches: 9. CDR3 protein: CASRRPGQGNYEQYF. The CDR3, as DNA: TGTGCCAGCAGACGGCCGGGACAGGGAAACTACGAGCAGTACTTC. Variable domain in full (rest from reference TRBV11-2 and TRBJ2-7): EAGVAQSPRYKIIEKRQSVAFWCNPISGHATLYWYQQILGQGPKLLIQFQNNGVVDDSQLPKDRFSAERLKGVDSTLKIQPAKLEDSAVYLCASRRPGQGNYEQYFGPGTRLTVT.

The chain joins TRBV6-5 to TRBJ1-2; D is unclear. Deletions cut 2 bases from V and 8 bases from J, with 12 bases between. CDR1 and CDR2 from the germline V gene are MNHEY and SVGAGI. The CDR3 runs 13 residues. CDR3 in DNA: TGTGCCAGCAGTTACGGCCCCAGTACGGGCTACACCTTC. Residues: CASSYGPSTGYTF.